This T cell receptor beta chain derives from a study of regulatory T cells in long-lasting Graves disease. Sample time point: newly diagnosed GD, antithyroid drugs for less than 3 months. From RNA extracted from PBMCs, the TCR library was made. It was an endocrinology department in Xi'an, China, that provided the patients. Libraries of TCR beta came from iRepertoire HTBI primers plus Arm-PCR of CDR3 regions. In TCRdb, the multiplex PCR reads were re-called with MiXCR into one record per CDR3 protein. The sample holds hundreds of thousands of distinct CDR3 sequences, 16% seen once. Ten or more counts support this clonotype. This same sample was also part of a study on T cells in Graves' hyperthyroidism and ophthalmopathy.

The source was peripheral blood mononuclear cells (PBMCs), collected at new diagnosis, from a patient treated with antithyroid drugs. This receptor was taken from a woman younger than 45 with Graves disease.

This CDR3 reads CASSEAPASHFYNEQFF. DNA of the CDR3: TGTGCCAGCAGTGAAGCGCCGGCAAGCCACTTCTACAATGAGCAGTTCTTC. The V and J genes are TRBV2 and TRBJ2-1; D ambiguous. The V end lost 0 bases, the J end lost 3 bases, and 15 bases lay between the germline ends. Germline V gives CDR1 SNHLY, CDR2 FYNNEI. The CDR3 runs 17 residues.